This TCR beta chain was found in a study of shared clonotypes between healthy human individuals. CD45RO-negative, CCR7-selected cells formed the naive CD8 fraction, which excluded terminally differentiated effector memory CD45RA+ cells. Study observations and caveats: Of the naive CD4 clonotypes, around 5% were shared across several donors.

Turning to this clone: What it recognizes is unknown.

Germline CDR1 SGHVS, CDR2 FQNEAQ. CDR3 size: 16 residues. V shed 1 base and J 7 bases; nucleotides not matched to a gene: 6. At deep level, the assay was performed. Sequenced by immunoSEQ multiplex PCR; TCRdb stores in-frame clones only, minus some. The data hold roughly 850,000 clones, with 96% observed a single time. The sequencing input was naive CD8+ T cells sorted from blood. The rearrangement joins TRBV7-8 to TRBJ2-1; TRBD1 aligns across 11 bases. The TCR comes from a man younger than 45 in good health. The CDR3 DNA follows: TGTGCCAGCAGCTTAGATCCGGGACAGGGGGGGAATGAGCAGTTCTTC. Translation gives CASSLDPGQGGNEQFF.